The rows below give T cell receptor beta chains drawn from one sample of a study of shared clonotypes between healthy human individuals. The assay was immunoSEQ multiplex PCR, and TCRdb's table has in-frame clones only and misses some. The sample has approximately 340,000 clones, around four fifths seen once. Sequenced material: memory CD4+ T cells sorted from blood. The receptors were sampled from a young man in good health. Each CDR3 is given with its conserved first and last residue. A D gene is named only where the DNA matches it firmly. Expanded clones get a size class; other rows say once, few or many, or leave the size out.

size	J	D	V	DNA	CDR3
-	TRBJ1-3	TRBD1	TRBV7-2	TGTGCCAGCAGCCCACGACAGGGGTGGTTTGGAAACACCATATATTTT	CASSPRQGWFGNTIYF
-	TRBJ2-7	TRBD1	TRBV28	TGTGCCAGCAGATCAACAGGGGCGCCCTCCTACGAGCAGTACTTC	CASRSTGAPSYEQYF
-	TRBJ2-7	-	TRBV5-1	TGCGCCAGCAGCTTGGATCCAGGTTTTTCCTACGAGCAGTACTTC	CASSLDPGFSYEQYF
many	TRBJ2-7	TRBD2	TRBV2	TGTGCCAGCAGGGGGGGGACTAGCGGGAGAAGCTACGAGCAGTACTTC	CASRGGTSGRSYEQYF
-	TRBJ2-5	-	TRBV19	TGTGCCAGTAGTATTAAACTATTACAAGAGACCCAGTACTTC	CASSIKLLQETQYF
-	TRBJ2-1	-	TRBV20-1	TGCAGTGCTAGTACGGGACACCAGCAGTTCTTC	CSASTGHQQFF
few	TRBJ2-2	-	TRBV7-2	TGTGCCAGCAGCTCCCTGGCAGTTGTTGGGGAGCTGTTTTTT	CASSSLAVVGELFF
few	TRBJ1-2	TRBD1	TRBV28	TGTGCCAGCAGTTCAGACATGACAGGGAAGGACTACACCTTC	CASSSDMTGKDYTF
-	TRBJ1-3	TRBD1	TRBV4-3	TGCGCCAGCAGCGTAAGCCGGGACAGGGGGGCAGGAAACACCATATATTTT	CASSVSRDRGAGNTIYF
-	TRBJ2-3	-	TRBV9	TGTGCCAGCAGCCGGGCCCAGACAGATACGCAGTATTTT	CASSRAQTDTQYF
once	TRBJ2-3	TRBD1	TRBV5-1	TGCGCCAGCAGCAAGGGACAGATCATCACAGATACGCAGTATTTT	CASSKGQIITDTQYF
-	TRBJ2-1	TRBD1	TRBV6-5	TGTGCCAGCAGTAGGACAGGGGTAGGTTGGAATGAGCAGTTCTTC	CASSRTGVGWNEQFF
few	TRBJ1-1	-	TRBV28	TGTGCCAGCATTAATTCTGGATCGAACACTGAAGCTTTCTTT	CASINSGSNTEAFF
-	TRBJ2-1	TRBD2	TRBV2	TGTGCCAGCAGTATAGGACTAGCGGGAGGATTGCTGTTCTTC	CASSIGLAGGLLFF
-	TRBJ2-2	-	TRBV6-4	TGTGCCACCCGACAACCAGGCACCGGGGAGCTGTTTTTT	CATRQPGTGELFF
-	TRBJ2-2	-	TRBV11-2	TGTGCCAGCAGCTCGATGAGCGCTAACACCGGGGAGCTGTTTTTT	CASSSMSANTGELFF
few	TRBJ2-1	TRBD2	TRBV4-3	TGCGCCAGCAGCAAGCCCTCCACTAGCGGGAGTACGTCCTACAATGAGCAGTTCTTC	CASSKPSTSGSTSYNEQFF
-	TRBJ2-6	TRBD1	TRBV18	TGTGCCAGTTCGGGACAGTTGTCTGGGGCCAACGTCCTGACTTTC	CASSGQLSGANVLTF
-	TRBJ2-1	TRBD2	TRBV6-1	TGTGCCAGCAGTGAAACCGCAGCGGGATCGGGTCGGGGACAGTTCTTC	CASSETAAGSGRGQFF
few	TRBJ2-1	-	TRBV6-5	TGTGCCAGCAGGCCCTCGGACCTGATCTACAATGAGCAGTTCTTC	CASRPSDLIYNEQFF
-	TRBJ2-7	-	TRBV7-2	TGTGCCAGCAGCTCCCAATCGAGTGGCGAGCAGTACTTC	CASSSQSSGEQYF